A single sample gave rise to the 31 T cell receptor beta chains below, sequenced in a study of blood T cell repertoires in COVID-19. Method: immunoSEQ multiplex PCR; TCRdb's copy keeps in-frame clones and lacks some. The sample comprises 200,000 to 300,000 clones, about 89% of which are singletons, and over 4% rests with the top ten. The sequenced sample was PBMCs or T cells enriched from blood (not recorded which). The receptors were sampled from a woman in her 30s who had recovered from COVID-19.

The V gene is TRBV6-5, the J gene TRBJ2-1, with 8 bases aligning to TRBD1. The CDR3 runs to 14 residues. Per germline, CDR1 MNHEY and CDR2 SVGAGI. Trimming cost V 5 bases and J 1 base; bases outside gene matches: 1. In nucleotides, the CDR3 is TGTGCCAGCAGTCGGGACAGGTCCTACAATGAGCAGTTCTTC. Amino acids: CASSRDRSYNEQFF.

This clone was found once. The genes are TRBV6-5 and TRBJ2-1, with 8 bases lining up with TRBD2. This CDR3 has 15 residues. Germline loops: CDR1 MNHEY, CDR2 SVGAGI. J lost 5 bases, V lost 0 bases, and 3 bases had no gene match. The CDR3 region is CASSYSTGGDNEQFF. DNA of the CDR3: TGTGCCAGCAGTTACTCGACCGGGGGGGACAATGAGCAGTTCTTC.

The V call is TRBV9, the J call TRBJ1-1; tentative D call: TRBD1 (6 bases). Germline V gene lookup returns CDR1 SGDLS and CDR2 YYNGEE. Trimming removed 3 bases from V and 4 bases from J, with 16 bases in between. The CDR3 is 15 residues long. The CDR3 region has the DNA TGTGCCAGCAGCGCCGGGACAAGGTCCGTCACTGAAGCTTTCTTT. This encodes CASSAGTRSVTEAFF.

The CDR3 loop is CVFQPPGPENSYEQYF. Here the CDR3 DNA reads TGTGTCTTCCAGCCCCCAGGCCCGGAAAACTCCTACGAGCAGTACTTC. The chain recombines TRBV27 with TRBJ2-7; D is undetermined. The CDR3 totals 16 residues. Germline CDR1 is MNHEY and CDR2 is SMNVEV (reference sequence).

The rearrangement joins TRBV4-3 to TRBJ1-5; perhaps TRBD1 as D (6 bases). The length of the CDR3 is 19 residues. Germline V gene lookup returns CDR1 LGHNA and CDR2 YSLEER. Trimming pared 0 bases from V and 3 bases from J, leaving 21 bases between. The chain's CDR3 is CASSQDHYRADRYNQPQHF. In DNA, the CDR3 is TGCGCCAGCAGCCAAGATCACTATCGGGCGGACAGATACAATCAGCCCCAGCATTTT.

The chain couples TRBV29-1 to TRBJ2-1, with 14 bases matching TRBD2. Per the germline V gene, CDR1 is SQVTM and CDR2 is ANQGSEA. The CDR3 runs to 13 residues. With 7 bases clipped from V and 6 bases from J, the junction kept 2 bases outside the gene matches. The CDR3: CSGGLAGANEQFF. The CDR3 DNA follows: TGCAGCGGGGGACTAGCGGGAGCCAATGAGCAGTTCTTC.

This clone has only a few counts. At one boundary the junction diverges from the germline segment, which might be a read error. The genes are TRBV7-7 and TRBJ2-2; 8 bases fit TRBD2. CDR3 size: 15 residues. The germline V gene has CDR1 SSHAT and CDR2 FNYEAQ (reference sequence). CDR3 nucleotides: TGTGCTAGCAGTCTTACGGGACTAGGGGCCGGGGAGCTGTTTTTT. It yields the protein CASSLTGLGAGELFF.

The chain couples TRBV11-2 to TRBJ1-5; D is undetermined. The CDR3 consists of 15 residues. Germline V CDR1 and CDR2: SGHAT, FQNNGV. The V gene lost 5 bases and the J gene lost 1 base, with 12 bases spanning the gap. In nucleotides, the CDR3 is TGTGCCAGCAGCCCCGCCGGGGTAAGCAATCAGCCCCAGCATTTT. Residues: CASSPAGVSNQPQHF.

The chain has TRBV10-3 and TRBJ2-2; tentatively, D is TRBD2 (6 bases). There are 18 residues in the CDR3. V shed 3 bases and J shed 6 bases, with 23 bases lying between them. Germline V CDR1 and CDR2: ENHRY, SYGVKD. CDR3: CAISEREVGQGGAGELFF. The DNA for the CDR3 is TGTGCCATCAGTGAAAGAGAGGTCGGGCAGGGAGGCGCCGGGGAGCTGTTTTTT.

The rearrangement links TRBV4-2 to TRBJ1-2; perhaps TRBD1 as D (6 bases). Germline CDR1 and CDR2: LGHNA and YNFKEQ. Trimming left V 0 bases short and J 5 bases short, with 13 bases between. The CDR3 loop spans 15 amino acids. CDR3: CASSQDLRGAYGYTF. CDR3 nucleotides: TGTGCCAGCAGCCAAGATTTGCGGGGGGCTTATGGCTACACCTTC.

The chain recombines TRBV11-2 with TRBJ2-7; TRBD2 matches 8 bases. Germline values: CDR1 SGHAT, CDR2 FQNNGV. CDR3 length equals 15 residues. V was clipped by 5 bases and J by 0 bases; unmatched bases: 6. Here the CDR3 reads CASSKISGNSYEQYF. The CDR3 DNA is TGTGCCAGCAGCAAAATTAGCGGGAACTCCTACGAGCAGTACTTC.

On this clone: Within the sample, other DNA sequences also encode this same CDR3. V and J are TRBV19 and TRBJ1-1; D may be TRBD1 (5 bases). The CDR3 sequence is 15 residues long. Germline CDR1 and CDR2: LNHDA and SQIVND (reference sequence). V was shortened by 3 bases and J by 1 base, with 12 bases between the two germline ends. The CDR3 sequence: CASSIVAGGNTEAFF. DNA for the CDR3: TGTGCCAGTAGTATTGTCGCCGGGGGGAACACTGAAGCTTTCTTT.

The table lists this clone with a few counts. The chain carries TRBV4-3 and TRBJ1-6; D call uncertain. The CDR3 loop spans 16 amino acids. Germline loops: CDR1 LGHNA, CDR2 YSLEER. Deletions cut 0 bases from V and 8 bases from J, with 14 bases between. CDR3: CASSQDRGMGYSPLHF. The CDR3 DNA is TGCGCCAGCAGCCAAGATCGGGGAATGGGGTATTCACCCCTCCACTTT.

The V and J genes are TRBV7-9 and TRBJ1-6, with TRBD1 matching 9 bases. The V gene's germline CDR1 is SEHNR and CDR2 FQNEAQ (reference sequence). The CDR3 has 16 amino acids. Germline trimming cut 5 bases from V and 10 bases from J; bases unmatched to any gene: 12. The CDR3, as DNA: TGTGCCAGCAGCATACAGGGGGCGCAGGTTCGATCACCCCTCCACTTT. This translates into CASSIQGAQVRSPLHF.

The chain uses TRBV5-1 and TRBJ2-7; possibly TRBD2 for D (6 bases). Between the trimmed V and J ends, which lost 1 base and 0 bases, there was a span of 8 bases. The germline V gene has CDR1 SGHRS and CDR2 YFSETQ. This CDR3 contains 14 residues. CDR3 sequence reads: CASSLPGGSYEQYF. The DNA for the CDR3 is TGCGCCAGCAGCTTGCCCGGGGGCTCCTACGAGCAGTACTTC.

V is TRBV9 and J is TRBJ1-2; D might be TRBD1 (6 bases). V was pared by 0 bases and J by 0 bases, with 12 bases between. The CDR3 has 16 residues. CDR1 is SGDLS, CDR2 YYNGEE, per germline. CDR3 region: CASSVAQDRSNYGYTF. The CDR3 bases are TGTGCCAGCAGCGTAGCGCAGGACAGATCTAACTATGGCTACACCTTC.

Turning to this clone: One end of the junction does not line up with germline, which may come from a read error. The V call is TRBV5-6, the J call TRBJ1-5; 7 bases align to TRBD1. The CDR3 contains 16 residues. Per the germline V gene, CDR1 is SGHDT and CDR2 is YYEEEE. The CDR3 sequence: CASSLGAGGYNRPQHF. The CDR3 DNA reads as TGTGCCAGCAGCTTGGGTGCAGGGGGTTACAATCGGCCCCAGCATTTT.

The chain employs TRBV29-1 and TRBJ1-4; no definite D call. V was clipped by 1 base and J by 5 bases, with 14 bases between them. This CDR3 comprises 15 residues. In germline, CDR1 is SQVTM, CDR2 ANQGSEA. CDR3 region: CSVEGGGRENEKLFF. The CDR3 DNA reads TGCAGCGTTGAAGGTGGCGGGAGAGAAAATGAAAAACTGTTTTTT.

The genes are TRBV27 and TRBJ1-1; D call uncertain. The CDR3 extends over 13 amino acids. CDR1 and CDR2 (germline): MNHEY, SMNVEV (reference sequence). Trimming pared 0 bases from V and 8 bases from J, leaving 10 bases between. The CDR3 DNA reads TGTGCCAGCAGTTTATCGGAGGGTCGGGAAGCTTTCTTT. Protein: CASSLSEGREAFF.

V and J are TRBV11-2 and TRBJ1-1; D may be TRBD1 (5 bases). V lost 8 bases to trimming and J lost 3 bases, with 16 bases between them. This CDR3 comprises 14 residues. The germline V gene has CDR1 SGHAT and CDR2 FQNNGV. CDR3 in amino acids: CASAFGRGDTEAFF. The CDR3 DNA reads as TGTGCCAGCGCCTTCGGCCGGGGGGACACTGAAGCTTTCTTT.

This chain uses TRBV12-5 with TRBJ1-5; tentative D call: TRBD1 (5 bases). Trimming left V 2 bases short and J 0 bases short, with 23 bases between. The CDR3 sequence is 20 residues long. CDR1 is LGHNT, CDR2 FRNRAP, per germline. The CDR3 protein is CASGLWATGGGLSSNQPQHF. CDR3 bases: TGTGCTAGTGGTTTGTGGGCGACGGGGGGGGGTTTGAGTAGCAATCAGCCCCAGCATTTT.

The chain links TRBV5-6 to TRBJ1-5; 10 bases match TRBD1. Germline V CDR1 and CDR2: SGHDT, YYEEEE. With 4 bases clipped from V and 1 base from J, the junction kept 5 bases outside the gene matches. The CDR3 has 16 residues. Written as DNA, the CDR3 is TGTGCCAGCAGCCTCTGGACAGGGGGAAGCAATCAGCCCCAGCATTTT. It yields the protein CASSLWTGGSNQPQHF.

The J gene is TRBJ2-5, the V gene TRBV4-2, with a weak D call TRBD1 (5 bases). This CDR3 comprises 14 residues. CDR1 and CDR2 (germline): LGHNA, YNFKEQ. V lost 0 bases and J 3 bases, leaving 8 bases between the germline ends. CDR3 loop: CASSQDPTEETQYF. The CDR3 region has the DNA TGTGCCAGCAGCCAAGATCCGACAGAAGAGACCCAGTACTTC.

The gene calls are TRBV28 and TRBJ2-2; D possibly corresponds to TRBD1 (6 bases). CDR3 size: 15 residues. V gave up 4 bases and J gave up 6 bases, with 15 bases separating them. Germline CDR1 MDHEN, CDR2 SYDVKM. The CDR3 protein is CASSSYREWAGELFF. The CDR3 region has the DNA TGTGCCAGCAGTTCCTACAGGGAATGGGCCGGGGAGCTGTTTTTT.

The V call is TRBV28, the J call TRBJ1-1; tentatively, D is TRBD1 (6 bases). The V end was cut by 10 bases, the J end by 7 bases, with 16 bases between. Germline assignment: CDR1 MDHEN and CDR2 SYDVKM. The CDR3 has 12 amino acids. The CDR3 coding sequence is TGTGCCATGCAGGGGTTACGGGGTGAAGCTTTCTTT. Its translation is CAMQGLRGEAFF. Full variable domain (rest looked up from reference TRBV28 and TRBJ1-1): DVKVTQSSRYLVKRTGEKVFLECVQDMDHENMFWYRQDPGLGLRLIYFSYDVKMKEKGDIPEGYSVSREKKERFSLILESASTNQTSMYLCAMQGLRGEAFFGQGTRLTVV.

The V call is TRBV27, the J call TRBJ2-7; 9 nucleotides align to TRBD2. Germline V lookup: CDR1 MNHEY, CDR2 SMNVEV (reference sequence). This CDR3 has 15 amino acids. Trimming at V came to 2 bases and at J to 6 bases, leaving 8 bases not matched to a gene. The CDR3 sequence: CASSLGREGLAEQYF. CDR3 DNA: TGTGCCAGCAGTTTAGGGCGGGAGGGCCTAGCCGAGCAGTACTTC.

This clone came up once. The chain recombines TRBV6-5 with TRBJ1-6; 8 bases agree with TRBD1. Germline V gives CDR1 MNHEY, CDR2 SVGAGI. The CDR3 extends over 15 amino acids. Trimming removed 1 base from V and 9 bases from J; junction bases left unmatched: 5. The CDR3 reads CASSYFDRGSSPLHF. The CDR3 bases are TGTGCCAGCAGTTACTTTGACAGGGGCTCTTCACCCCTCCACTTT.

The chain employs TRBV11-2 and TRBJ2-1, with no clear D. Trimming took 4 bases from V and 8 from J, leaving 15 bases between them. The V gene's germline CDR1 is SGHAT and CDR2 FQNNGV. This CDR3 has 14 residues. CDR3 DNA: TGTGCCAGCAGCTCGGTAGATAGCTTCGATGAGCAGTTCTTC. It translates to CASSSVDSFDEQFF.

This rearrangement joins TRBV12-5 to TRBJ1-1, with TRBD1 as a possible D gene (6 bases). The CDR3 is 15 residues long. The germline gives CDR1 LGHNT, CDR2 FRNRAP. The germline V and J ends were trimmed by 0 bases and 3 bases, with 11 bases remaining between them. CDR3 DNA sequence: TGTGCTAGTGGTTTGGTACGAGGGGGGGACACTGAAGCTTTCTTT. Translating it yields CASGLVRGGDTEAFF.

The chain has TRBV29-1 and TRBJ2-2; D may be TRBD1 (5 bases). The V end was cut by 4 bases, the J end by 0 bases, with 6 bases between. Germline values: CDR1 SQVTM, CDR2 ANQGSEA. The CDR3 is 13 residues long. The CDR3 loop is CSVGQSNTGELFF. CDR3 bases: TGCAGCGTTGGACAGTCGAACACCGGGGAGCTGTTTTTT.

This chain uses TRBV7-2 with TRBJ1-2; D may be TRBD1 (6 bases). Germline lookup yields CDR1 SGHTA and CDR2 FQGNSA. The CDR3 extends over 14 amino acids. The V and J ends lost 11 bases and 3 bases respectively, with 19 bases between them. The DNA of the CDR3 is TGTGCCTCAGACAGGCCGGGTTTTGACTATGGCTACACCTTC. It translates to CASDRPGFDYGYTF. Variable domain in full (rest from reference TRBV7-2 and TRBJ1-2): GAGVSQSPSNKVTEKGKDVELRCDPISGHTALYWYRQSLGQGLEFLIYFQGNSAPDKSGLPSDRFSAERTGGSVSTLTIQRTQQEDSAVYLCASDRPGFDYGYTFGSGTRLTVV.